In its sample, the clone carrying this TCR beta chain was seen many times. What it binds is unknown. According to the study, TCR beta libraries were built with iRepertoire HTBI primers and CDR3-region Arm-PCR. TCRdb recomputed calls from the multiplex PCR reads with MiXCR, one row per CDR3 protein. The repertoire has roughly 400,000 distinct CDR3 sequences, 16% of them found once; the top ten carry under 30%. This sample's time point: newly diagnosed GD, antithyroid drugs for less than 3 months. Making the TCR library involved RNA that had been extracted from PBMCs. American Thyroid Association guidelines served as the basis for diagnosing Graves' disease. Blood from the periphery, about 9 milliliters in all, was drawn into EDTA tubes. These data originate in a study of regulatory T cells in long-lasting Graves disease. The length of the CDR3 is 14 residues. Germline V CDR1 and CDR2: MDHEN, SYDVKM. V lost 6 bases, J lost 3 bases, and 15 bases lay in between.

Notes on the study in general: Compared with new cases, persistent Graves' patients showed reduced TCR diversity.

In addition, the sample was reused for a study of T cells in Graves' hyperthyroidism and ophthalmopathy. That report adds: Patients between 18 and 65 years old had hyperthyroidism, newly diagnosed and lasting under 2 months.

The sample was peripheral blood mononuclear cells (PBMCs), taken at new diagnosis, from a patient treated with antithyroid drugs. The sequence was collected from a woman aged 18-30 years with Graves disease. J is TRBJ2-7 and V is TRBV28; D unclear. The CDR3 DNA reads as TGTGCCAGCAGCCCGGCCTTGGCCCTCTACGAGCAGTACTTC. As protein: CASSPALALYEQYF.